A single sample is the source of the 19 T cell receptor beta chains below, sequenced in a study of T cell repertoires in cytomegalovirus infection. TCRdb reprocessed the reads with MiXCR, giving one entry per CDR3 protein. Seen here are under 350,000 distinct CDR3 sequences, more than 8% observed once, and the top ten hold 4.3%. Sequencing was performed on PBMCs. The receptors here all came from a human donor in good health (CMV status not recorded). Some clones in this sample may be carry-over from other donors' samples.

Many counts were recorded for this clonotype. V and J are TRBV7-6 and TRBJ2-1; D possibly uses TRBD1 or TRBD2 (5 bases each). This CDR3 spans 20 amino acids. Per germline, CDR1 SGHVS and CDR2 FNYEAQ. Trimming pared 5 bases from V and 6 bases from J, leaving 32 bases between. Here the CDR3 reads CASSQVPGPTGRLKTNEQFF. The CDR3, as DNA: TGTGCCAGCAGCCAAGTTCCGGGACCAACGGGGCGCTTGAAGACCAATGAGCAGTTCTTC.

V usage is TRBV2 and J usage is TRBJ2-1; TRBD2 might be the D (5 bases). Germline CDR1 reads SNHLY; CDR2 reads FYNNEI. The ends were cut back, 5 bases at V and 6 bases at J, with 14 bases in the middle. The CDR3 covers 14 residues. The CDR3 protein is CASSIELGSNEQFF. The CDR3 DNA follows: TGTGCCAGCAGTATCGAACTAGGGAGCAATGAGCAGTTCTTC.

This clonotype was observed many times. V gene TRBV20-1 combines with J gene TRBJ2-4; the D is unclear. CDR3 length: 17 residues. Trimming stripped 0 bases from V and 0 bases from J, with 15 bases between. Germline CDR1 and CDR2: DFQATT and SNEGSKA (reference sequence). For the CDR3, the DNA is TGCAGTGCTAGAGATGGCGAGACGGCTGTAGCCAAAAACATTCAGTACTTC. Residues: CSARDGETAVAKNIQYF.

A few counts support this clonotype. The chain combines TRBV12-3 or TRBV12-4 with TRBJ1-6; 7 nucleotides align to TRBD1. After removal of 5 bases from V and 8 bases from J, the junction contained 6 bases not matched to a gene. This CDR3 spans 14 amino acids. The CDR3 DNA reads TGTGCCAGCAGTGTGGGGACAGCTTATTCACCCCTCCACTTT. It encodes CASSVGTAYSPLHF.

In its sample, this clonotype was seen many times. This rearrangement joins TRBV7-9 to TRBJ1-1, with 10 bases fitting TRBD1. Germline V gene lookup returns CDR1 SEHNR and CDR2 FQNEAQ (reference sequence). The V segment lost 5 bases and the J segment 0 bases; nucleotides outside the gene matches: 3. This CDR3 spans 15 amino acids. The CDR3 spells CASSPDRGLNTEAFF. In DNA form, the CDR3 reads TGTGCCAGCAGCCCCGACAGGGGGCTGAACACTGAAGCTTTCTTT.

The V call is TRBV11-1, the J call TRBJ2-3; D uncertain. Per germline, CDR1 SGHAT and CDR2 FQDESV (reference sequence). Between the trimmed V and J ends, which lost 5 bases and 5 bases, there was a span of 14 bases. The CDR3 has 14 residues. The CDR3 here is CASSPDLLEDTQYF. The DNA of the CDR3 is TGTGCCAGCAGCCCCGACTTGCTCGAAGATACGCAGTATTTT.

This clonotype was found a few times. The chain combines TRBV5-5 with TRBJ2-7; TRBD1 matches at 9 bases. Germline CDR1 reads SGHKS; CDR2 reads YYEKEE (reference sequence). V lost 4 bases and J lost 7; bases outside the gene matches: 6. The CDR3 sequence is 13 residues long. CDR3 nucleotides: TGTGCCAGCAGCCCTGGACAGGGGTGGGAGCAGTACTTC. This codes for CASSPGQGWEQYF.

This clonotype was seen at least ten times. This sequence joins TRBV7-2 and TRBJ2-7; the D gene could be TRBD1 or TRBD2 (6 bases each). Germline assignment: CDR1 SGHTA and CDR2 FQGNSA. Between the trimmed V and J ends, which lost 2 bases and 4 bases, there was a span of 12 bases. The CDR3 totals 14 residues. CDR3: CASSLKGGSYEQYF. CDR3 in DNA: TGTGCCAGCAGCTTAAAAGGGGGGTCGTACGAGCAGTACTTC.

This chain joins TRBV20-1 and TRBJ2-5, with D uncertain. The CDR3 length is 13 residues. Germline assignment: CDR1 DFQATT and CDR2 SNEGSKA (reference sequence). Deletions cut 0 bases from V and 6 bases from J, with 11 bases between. The CDR3, as DNA: TGCAGTGCTAGAGAGGGTAGTTGGCAGACCCAGTACTTC. Protein product: CSAREGSWQTQYF.

This clonotype appeared many times. The rearrangement links TRBV14 to TRBJ2-5; 8 bases line up with TRBD2. Germline CDR1 reads SGHDN; CDR2 reads FVKESK. Trimming at V came to 6 bases and at J to 0 bases, leaving 6 bases not matched to a gene. CDR3 length equals 15 residues. CDR3 in amino acids: CASRGLERYQETQYF. The CDR3 DNA reads as TGTGCCAGCAGGGGACTAGAGAGGTACCAAGAGACCCAGTACTTC.

This clonotype was picked up a small number of times. This sequence joins TRBV7-6 and TRBJ2-5; 7 bases are shared with TRBD1. The germline V gene encodes CDR1 SGHVS and CDR2 FNYEAQ. V was clipped by 3 bases and J by 1 base; unmatched bases: 8. This CDR3 spans 16 amino acids. CDR3 amino acids: CASSFPKDRSQETQYF. The CDR3, as DNA: TGTGCCAGCAGCTTCCCCAAGGACAGGAGCCAAGAGACCCAGTACTTC.

The V call is TRBV7-4, the J call TRBJ2-5; 10 nucleotides align to TRBD1. J lost 4 bases, V lost 4 bases, and 9 bases had no gene match. Germline V gene data show CDR1 as SGHVT and CDR2 as SQSDAQ. This CDR3 region has 16 residues. Written as DNA, the CDR3 is TGTGCCAGCAGCTCAACCGGGACAGGGGTGGGAGAGACCCAGTACTTC. This codes for CASSSTGTGVGETQYF. Based on the CDR3 plus reference TRBV7-4 and TRBJ2-5, the full variable domain is GAGVSQSPRYKVAKRGRDVALRCDSISGHVTLYWYRQTLGQGSEVLTYSQSDAQRDKSGRPSGRFSAERPERSVSTLKIQRTEQGDSAVYLCASSSTGTGVGETQYFGPGTRLLVL.

Concerning this clonotype: A much larger clonotype is one base distant, so this may be a read error. CDR3 residues: CASGVEGNQPQHF. Written as DNA, the CDR3 is TGTGCCAGCGGTGTGGAAGGGAATCAGCCCCAGCATTTT. The chain links TRBV12-3 or TRBV12-4 to TRBJ1-5; D call uncertain. Trimming removed 8 bases from V and 4 bases from J, with 12 bases in between. The CDR3 is 13 amino acids.

This rearrangement joins TRBV30 to TRBJ1-6, with TRBD1 as a possible D gene (6 bases). The CDR3 runs 14 residues. Deletions cut 3 bases from V and 7 bases from J, with 13 bases between. Germline V gives CDR1 GTSNPN, CDR2 SVGIG (reference sequence). The CDR3 DNA is TGTGCCTGGAGCAGGGGAGTGGGGAATTCACCCCTCCACTTT. Its translation: CAWSRGVGNSPLHF.

Many counts were recorded for this clonotype. The chain couples TRBV20-1 to TRBJ2-1, with 7 positions matching TRBD1. CDR1 DFQATT and CDR2 SNEGSKA come from the germline V gene (reference sequence). The length of the CDR3 is 15 residues. The V segment lost 5 bases and the J segment 2 bases; nucleotides outside the gene matches: 9. The CDR3 here is CSASPTGDPYNEQFF. In DNA form, the CDR3 reads TGCAGTGCTTCACCTACAGGGGATCCCTACAATGAGCAGTTCTTC.

This clonotype was observed a few times. The rearrangement links TRBV7-6 to TRBJ2-1; D gene ambiguous. Germline V gene sequence: CDR1 SGHVS, CDR2 FNYEAQ. The CDR3 spans 14 residues. Deletions cut 0 bases from V and 5 bases from J, with 8 bases between. The CDR3 region is CASSLAHANNEQFF. The CDR3 DNA reads as TGTGCCAGCAGCTTAGCGCATGCAAACAATGAGCAGTTCTTC.

This clonotype was recorded many times. This chain connects TRBV7-2 to TRBJ2-5; perhaps D is TRBD1 or TRBD2 (6 bases each). Germline lookup yields CDR1 SGHTA and CDR2 FQGNSA. The CDR3 sequence is 13 residues long. The germline V and J ends were trimmed by 7 bases and 6 bases, with 15 bases remaining between them. CDR3 DNA sequence: TGTGCCAGCACCGATCGGGGGCGGAAGACCCAGTACTTC. Translated: CASTDRGRKTQYF.

This clonotype occurred many times. This chain uses TRBV7-2 with TRBJ1-5, with D perhaps matching TRBD1 (5 bases). The CDR3 loop spans 13 amino acids. V lost 5 bases, J lost 4 bases, and 9 bases lay in between. Germline V CDR1 and CDR2: SGHTA, FQGNSA. The CDR3 nucleotides are TGTGCCAGCAGCACCTCAGGGAATCAGCCCCAGCATTTT. It translates to CASSTSGNQPQHF. Full variable domain (outside the CDR3, taken from reference TRBV7-2 and TRBJ1-5): GAGVSQSPSNKVTEKGKDVELRCDPISGHTALYWYRQSLGQGLEFLIYFQGNSAPDKSGLPSDRFSAERTGGSVSTLTIQRTQQEDSAVYLCASSTSGNQPQHFGDGTRLSIL.

This clonotype was picked up a small number of times. The gene calls are TRBV23-1 and TRBJ2-6; 9 nucleotides agree with TRBD1. TRBV23-1 is assigned to the ORF class and has an uncertain function. Trimming at V came to 3 bases and at J to 0 bases, leaving 6 bases not matched to a gene. The CDR3 contains 18 residues. The CDR3 protein is CASSHWDRAHSGANVLTF. The DNA for the CDR3 is TGCGCCAGCAGTCATTGGGACAGGGCCCACTCTGGGGCCAACGTCCTGACTTTC.